The rows below give T cell receptor beta chains drawn from one sample of a study of PD-L1 blockade in urothelial cancer. TCRdb's table, derived via immunoSEQ multiplex PCR, lists solely in-frame clones and lacks some. The sample contains 45,000 or so clones, around 82% of which appear only once. The sample in question was PBMCs, obtained around atezolizumab (anti-PD-L1) treatment. All receptors derive from a man between 65 and 85 years old with urothelial cancer. Both conserved end residues are part of each CDR3. Each record gives: V gene, J gene, clone size, D gene, CDR3 DNA, CDR3 protein. The D gene is left open where the match is weak. The size entry is marked missing in some rows and otherwise reads once, few, many or a size class.

V gene: TRBV10-3; J gene: TRBJ1-5; clone size: -; D gene: TRBD1; CDR3 DNA: TGTGCCATCAGTGATAAGGACAGGTCGATTCAGCCCCAGCATTTT; CDR3 protein: CAISDKDRSIQPQHF
V gene: TRBV29-1; J gene: TRBJ1-2; clone size: -; D gene: -; CDR3 DNA: TGCAGCGTTGCAAATTTCGGGGGAGGAGAGCACAGGACTAACTATGGCTACACCTTC; CDR3 protein: CSVANFGGGEHRTNYGYTF
V gene: TRBV7-7; J gene: TRBJ1-4; clone size: -; D gene: TRBD1; CDR3 DNA: TGTGCCAGCAGCTTAGTACAGGGGGAAGAAAAACTGTTTTTT; CDR3 protein: CASSLVQGEEKLFF
V gene: TRBV6-1; J gene: TRBJ1-2; clone size: once; D gene: -; CDR3 DNA: TGTGCCAGCAGTGACACAGGGTCCTATGGCTACACCTTC; CDR3 protein: CASSDTGSYGYTF
V gene: TRBV2; J gene: TRBJ2-3; clone size: few; D gene: -; CDR3 DNA: TGTGCCAGCAGTGAAGCGGGGGGACGGGCGAGTAATACGCAGTATTTT; CDR3 protein: CASSEAGGRASNTQYF
V gene: TRBV12-5; J gene: TRBJ2-1; clone size: -; D gene: -; CDR3 DNA: TGTGCTAGTGGTTTGGGGACAGAGTACAATGAGCAGTTCTTC; CDR3 protein: CASGLGTEYNEQFF
V gene: TRBV19; J gene: TRBJ1-5; clone size: -; D gene: TRBD1; CDR3 DNA: TGTGCCAGTAGTATATACAGGGGGGGGCAGCCCCAGCATTTT; CDR3 protein: CASSIYRGGQPQHF
V gene: TRBV4-1; J gene: TRBJ2-1; clone size: -; D gene: -; CDR3 DNA: TGCGCCAGCCGCTCGGAGGACAGTGGGAATGAGCAGTTCTTC; CDR3 protein: CASRSEDSGNEQFF
V gene: TRBV30; J gene: TRBJ2-7; clone size: -; D gene: -; CDR3 DNA: TGTGCCTGGAACGCGGGACAGTCGTACGAGCAGTACTTC; CDR3 protein: CAWNAGQSYEQYF
V gene: TRBV30; J gene: TRBJ2-1; clone size: -; D gene: TRBD2; CDR3 DNA: TGTGCCTGGACTAGCGGGGGACTATACAATGAGCAGTTCTTC; CDR3 protein: CAWTSGGLYNEQFF